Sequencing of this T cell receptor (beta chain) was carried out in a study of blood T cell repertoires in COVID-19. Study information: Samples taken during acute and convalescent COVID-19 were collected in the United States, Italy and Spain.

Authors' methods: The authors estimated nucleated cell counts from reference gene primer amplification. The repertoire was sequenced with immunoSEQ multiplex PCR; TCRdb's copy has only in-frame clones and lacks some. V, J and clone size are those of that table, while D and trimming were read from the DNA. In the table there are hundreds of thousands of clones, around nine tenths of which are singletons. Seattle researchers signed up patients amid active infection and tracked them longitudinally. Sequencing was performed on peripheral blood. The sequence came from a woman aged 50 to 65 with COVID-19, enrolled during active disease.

This CDR3 is CASSPDRGGGEQYF. In DNA, the CDR3 is TGTGCCAGCTCACCGGACAGGGGAGGAGGCGAGCAGTACTTC. The gene calls are TRBV18 and TRBJ2-7; 9 nucleotides line up with TRBD1. Germline CDR1 reads KGHSH; CDR2 reads LQKENI. J lost 6 bases, V lost 3 bases, and 6 bases had no gene match. The CDR3 runs 14 residues.